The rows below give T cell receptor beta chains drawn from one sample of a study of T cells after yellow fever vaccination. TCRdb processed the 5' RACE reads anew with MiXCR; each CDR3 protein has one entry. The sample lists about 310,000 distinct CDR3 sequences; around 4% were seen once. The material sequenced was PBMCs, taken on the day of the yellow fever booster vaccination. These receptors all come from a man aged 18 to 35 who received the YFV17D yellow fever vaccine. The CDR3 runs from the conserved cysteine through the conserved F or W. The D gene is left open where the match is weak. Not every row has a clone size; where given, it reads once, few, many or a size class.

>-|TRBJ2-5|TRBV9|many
TGTGCCAGCAGCGTAGCCTCTTGGTACCAAGAGACCCAGTACTTC
CASSVASWYQETQYF
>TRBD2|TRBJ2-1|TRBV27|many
TGTGCCAGCAGTCCCACGACTAGCGGCAATGAGCAGTTCTTC
CASSPTTSGNEQFF
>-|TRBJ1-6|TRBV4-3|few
TGCGCCAGCGCCCCGGGACCGGGGAATTCACCCCTCCACTTT
CASAPGPGNSPLHF
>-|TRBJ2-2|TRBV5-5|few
TGTGCCAGCAGCCGACAGGCCCTCAACACCGGGGAGCTGTTTTTT
CASSRQALNTGELFF
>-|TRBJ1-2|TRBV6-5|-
TGTGCCAGCAGTTACTCGAATTCCGGAATCCAGTCCTACACCTTC
CASSYSNSGIQSYTF
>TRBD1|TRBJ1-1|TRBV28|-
TGTGCCAGCAGTTTCCCGGGGACAGGCTTAAACACTGAAGCTTTCTTT
CASSFPGTGLNTEAFF
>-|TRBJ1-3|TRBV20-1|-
TGCAGTGCGGGGATACACTCTGGAAACACCATATATTTT
CSAGIHSGNTIYF
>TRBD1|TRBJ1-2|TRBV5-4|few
TGTGCCAGCAGCCAGGGACAGGGTTCTAATGGCTACACCTTC
CASSQGQGSNGYTF
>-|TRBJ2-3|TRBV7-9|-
TGTGCCAGCAGCCCCGGGGCGCTTCTGGGCACAGATACGCAGTATTTT
CASSPGALLGTDTQYF
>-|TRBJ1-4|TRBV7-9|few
TGTGCCGGCGGCCAACAGGGCCCACTCGGTGAAAAACTGTTTTTT
CAGGQQGPLGEKLFF
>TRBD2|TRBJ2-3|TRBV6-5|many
TGTGCCAGCAGTCCCGGGACTACCACAGATACGCAGTATTTT
CASSPGTTTDTQYF
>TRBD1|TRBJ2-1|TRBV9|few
TGTGCCAGCAGCGTCTCGGGACAGGGGAGCAATGAGCAGTTCTTC
CASSVSGQGSNEQFF
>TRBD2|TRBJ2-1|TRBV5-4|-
TGTGCCAGCAGCCGGGTAGCGGGGGAGGGGCAGTTCTTC
CASSRVAGEGQFF
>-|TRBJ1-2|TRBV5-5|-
TGTGCCAGCAGCTTAATACCCCCGGGACCGACCTATGGCTACACCTTC
CASSLIPPGPTYGYTF
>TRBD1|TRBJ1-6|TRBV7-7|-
TGTGCTCGCCAGTTCAGGGACAGGGGGTTAGGTTCACCCCTCCACTTT
CARQFRDRGLGSPLHF
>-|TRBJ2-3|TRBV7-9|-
TGTGCCAGCGGCGACGCGGGGGCGCAAGGCACAGATACGCAGTATTTT
CASGDAGAQGTDTQYF
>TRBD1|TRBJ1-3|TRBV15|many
TGTGCCACCAGCAGGGCTCGACAGGGGTCCGGAAACACCATATATTTT
CATSRARQGSGNTIYF
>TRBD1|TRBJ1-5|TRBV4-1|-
TGCGCCAGCAGCCAAGAACAGGGGAATCAGCCCCAGCATTTT
CASSQEQGNQPQHF
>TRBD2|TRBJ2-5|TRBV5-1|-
TGCGCCAGCAGCCCCCCTGGACTAGCGGGGGGACAGGAGACCCAGTACTTC
CASSPPGLAGGQETQYF
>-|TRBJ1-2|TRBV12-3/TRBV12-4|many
TGTGCCAGCAGTTTAAGTCAGAACTATGGCTACACCTTC
CASSLSQNYGYTF
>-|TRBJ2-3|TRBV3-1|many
TGTGCCAGCAGCCAAGTTTCACTTCGACAGGCCCAGGGGCAGTATTTT
CASSQVSLRQAQGQYF
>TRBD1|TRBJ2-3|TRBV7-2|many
TGTGCCACCGCAAGGGACAGGGATACAGATACGCAGTATTTT
CATARDRDTDTQYF
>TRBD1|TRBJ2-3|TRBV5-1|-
TGCGCCAGCAGACGCACAGGGGCGGACACAGATACGCAGTATTTT
CASRRTGADTDTQYF
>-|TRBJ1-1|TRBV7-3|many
TGTGCCAGCAGCTTAAAAGGGGTTCGAACTGAAGCTTTCTTT
CASSLKGVRTEAFF
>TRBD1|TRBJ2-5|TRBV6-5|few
TGTGCCAGCAGTTACTCAAACAGGGGGCGGGAGACCCAGTACTTC
CASSYSNRGRETQYF
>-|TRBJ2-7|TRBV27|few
TGTGCCAGCAGTTTACGCTCCGGCTACGAGCAGTACTTC
CASSLRSGYEQYF
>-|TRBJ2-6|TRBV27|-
TGTGCCAGCAGTTTGGCAGGGTACCCCTCTGGGGCCAACGTCCTGACTTTC
CASSLAGYPSGANVLTF
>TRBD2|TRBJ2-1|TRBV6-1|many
TGTGCCAGCAGAGCCCCTAGCGGGGGGGTCAATGAGCAGTTCTTC
CASRAPSGGVNEQFF
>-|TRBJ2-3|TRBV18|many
TGTGCCAGCTCACCACAGCAAGATACGCAGTATTTT
CASSPQQDTQYF
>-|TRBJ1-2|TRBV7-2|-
TGTGCCAGCAGCTTAATGGAGTGGGGCTACACCTTC
CASSLMEWGYTF
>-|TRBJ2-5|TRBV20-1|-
TGCAGTGCGCTACAGGGTCAAGAGACCCAGTACTTC
CSALQGQETQYF
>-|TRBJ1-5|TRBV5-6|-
TGTGCCAGCAGCACCTGGGGTTACTTGAGCAATCAGCCCCAGCATTTT
CASSTWGYLSNQPQHF
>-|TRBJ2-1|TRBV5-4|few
TGTGCCAGCAGCTTGGGGGGGACCCCCTTGAATGAGCAGTTCTTC
CASSLGGTPLNEQFF
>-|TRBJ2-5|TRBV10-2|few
TGCGCCAGCAGGAGGTCAGGGAGAAACCAAGAGACCCAGTACTTC
CASRRSGRNQETQYF
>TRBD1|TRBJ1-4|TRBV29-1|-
TGCAGCGTTGGGACAGGTCCTAATGAAAAACTGTTTTTT
CSVGTGPNEKLFF
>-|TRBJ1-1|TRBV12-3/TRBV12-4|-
TGTGCCAGCAGTCTTTACAGGGATATGAACACTGAAGCTTTCTTT
CASSLYRDMNTEAFF
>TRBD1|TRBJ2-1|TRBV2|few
TGTGCCAGCAGACGGACAGGGGCTGAGCAGTTCTTC
CASRRTGAEQFF
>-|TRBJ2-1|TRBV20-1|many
TGCAGTGCGAGCGAGGACTTTCTTGGGGAGGATGAGCAGTTCTTC
CSASEDFLGEDEQFF
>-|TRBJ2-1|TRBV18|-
TGTGCCAGCTCACCAGGGGCAGGGGTTTGGAATGAGCAGTTCTTC
CASSPGAGVWNEQFF
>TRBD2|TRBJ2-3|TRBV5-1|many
TGCGCCAGCAGTAAGCGGGAAGGAGAGACAGATACGCAGTATTTT
CASSKREGETDTQYF
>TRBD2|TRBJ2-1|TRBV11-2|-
TGTGCCAGCAGCTTAGTCCCGACTAGCGGGAGGGCCGGTGAGCAGTTCTTC
CASSLVPTSGRAGEQFF
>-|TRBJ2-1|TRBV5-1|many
TGCGCCAGCAGCTCGAGGGGAGCCAGTGAGCAGTTCTTC
CASSSRGASEQFF
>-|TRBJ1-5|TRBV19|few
TGTGCCAGTAGTCCCGTAGGGGGAGGCAATCAGCCCCAGCATTTT
CASSPVGGGNQPQHF
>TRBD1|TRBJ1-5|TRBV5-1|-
TGCGCCAGCAGCCTGGTCGGGCAGGGGGCCTGGAATCAGCCCCAGCATTTT
CASSLVGQGAWNQPQHF
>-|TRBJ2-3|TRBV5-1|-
TGCGCCAGCAGCTTGGGGGCTAGTATGGGCACAGATACGCAGTATTTT
CASSLGASMGTDTQYF
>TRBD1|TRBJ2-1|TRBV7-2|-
TGTGCCAGCAGCTTTTATCCGGGACAGGGCTATGAGCAGTTCTTC
CASSFYPGQGYEQFF
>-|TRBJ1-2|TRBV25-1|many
TGTGCCAGCAGTGAGCCACCGGGACGGGACAACTATGGCTACACCTTC
CASSEPPGRDNYGYTF
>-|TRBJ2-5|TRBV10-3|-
TGTGCCATCAGGGCGGGGGAGACCCAGTACTTC
CAIRAGETQYF
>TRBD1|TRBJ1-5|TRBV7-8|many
TGTGCCAGCAGCGAATTTGGACAGGGTAGCAATCAGCCCCAGCATTTT
CASSEFGQGSNQPQHF
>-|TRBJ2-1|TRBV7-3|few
TGTGCCAGCAGCTCTCCCCCGACAGGTAACAATGAGCAGTTCTTC
CASSSPPTGNNEQFF
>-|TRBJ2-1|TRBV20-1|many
TGCAGTGCCAACGTGGAGCAGTTCTTC
CSANVEQFF
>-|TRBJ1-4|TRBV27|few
TGTGCCAGCAGTTTTGACGGTGAAAAACTGTTTTTT
CASSFDGEKLFF
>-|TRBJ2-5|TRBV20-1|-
TGCAGTGCTAGAGAGGTAGCACAAGAGACCCAGTACTTC
CSAREVAQETQYF
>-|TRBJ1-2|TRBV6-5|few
TGTGCCAGCAGTTACGGGGCGGGGGACTATGGCTACACCTTC
CASSYGAGDYGYTF
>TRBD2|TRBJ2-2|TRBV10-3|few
TGTGCCATCAGTGAATGGACTAGCGGGGGTGGTATAGACACCGGGGAGCTGTTTTTT
CAISEWTSGGGIDTGELFF
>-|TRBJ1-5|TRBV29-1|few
TGCAGTTCTGGGGAGGGGCGCGATCAGCCCCAGCATTTT
CSSGEGRDQPQHF
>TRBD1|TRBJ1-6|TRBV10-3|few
TGTGCCATCAGTGGGACAGGGGGCGACCGCGGCATAGGGAATTCACCCCTCCACTTT
CAISGTGGDRGIGNSPLHF
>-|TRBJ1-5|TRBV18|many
TGTGCCAGCTCACCTTCACAGGTTAGCAATCAGCCCCAGCATTTT
CASSPSQVSNQPQHF
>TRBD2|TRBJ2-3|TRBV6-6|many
TGTGCCAGCTTAGCGGGGGACTACACAGATACGCAGTATTTT
CASLAGDYTDTQYF
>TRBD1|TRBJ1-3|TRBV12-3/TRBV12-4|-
TGTGCCAGCACGCCGTTCCGGGACAGGGGAGGAACTGGAAACACCATATATTTT
CASTPFRDRGGTGNTIYF